The present entry profiles one T cell receptor (beta chain) with its context. Germline V gene data show CDR1 as LGHDT and CDR2 as YNNKEL (reference sequence). Trimming cost V 10 bases and J 5 bases, with 17 bases left between them. The CDR3 extends over 13 amino acids. Those enrolled, adults aged about 18 to 89 years, came from about two dozen US areas. Cohort assignment relied on participant-reported clinical history. Cohort 3 donors counted as recovered after two negative PCRs, clearance, or resolved symptoms. Original handling: Scientists estimated how many nucleated cells there were by amplifying reference gene primers. Generated by immunoSEQ multiplex PCR, the TCRdb table keeps only in-frame clones and is missing some. The V and J calls and the clone size are those of that table, but D and trimming were determined from the DNA. The sample shows about 330,000 clones, about 89% of them seen only once.

The data belong to a study of blood T cell repertoires in COVID-19. Material for sequencing was PBMCs or T cells enriched from blood (not recorded which). This receptor was identified in a woman aged 25-40 years who had recovered from COVID-19. The V gene is TRBV3-1 (or the pseudogene TRBV3-2), the J gene TRBJ1-1, with D possibly TRBD1 on 5 matching bases. Here the CDR3 reads CAIRSGEKTEAFF. CDR3 nucleotides: TGTGCCATCCGATCGGGGGAGAAAACTGAAGCTTTCTTT.